This TCR beta chain was identified during a study of T-cell reconstitution after alpha-beta-depleted transplantation in children. Study-level results: After one year, T-cell counts and TCRbeta diversity mostly came from new T cells. Recipient T cells and thymic progenitors that survived gave rise to the high TCRbeta diversity observed at day 60 in some patients.

CDR3 length equals 16 residues. V gave up 2 bases and J gave up 1 base, with 17 bases separating them. Germline V gives CDR1 DFQATT, CDR2 SNEGSKA (reference sequence). Unique molecular identifiers were incorporated into the prepared TCRbeta library. TCRdb called the PCR reads again in MiXCR, with one record for every CDR3 protein. In the table there are 250,000 to 350,000 distinct CDR3 sequences, roughly 21% of which are singletons. As for this clonotype: Its antigen is unidentified.

This TCR came from a male patient between 5 and 17 years old who had a stem cell transplant for acute lymphoblastic leukemia, so the T cells may come from the graft donor. The sequencing used PBMCs, mostly from graft donor cells, collected 180 days after TCRalphabeta/CD19-depleted stem cell transplant. This rearrangement joins TRBV20-1 to TRBJ1-1, with D tentatively TRBD1 (5 bases). CDR3 in DNA: TGCAGTGCTAGACTCAATCGTGGGACGACGAACACTGAAGCTTTCTTT. Translating gives CSARLNRGTTNTEAFF.